This TCR beta chain was recovered during a study of blood T cell repertoires in COVID-19. Study information: Whether acute or convalescent, the COVID-19 samples came from the United States, Italy and Spain.

V lost 0 bases and J 5 bases, leaving 10 bases between the germline ends. Germline lookup yields CDR1 LGHNA and CDR2 YNFKEQ. This CDR3 has 14 amino acids. This clone has just a few counts. Repertoires were generated with immunoSEQ multiplex PCR, while TCRdb's copy carries only in-frame clones and drops some. The table lists around 50,000 clones, 85% to 90% of them singletons, with more than 4.5% in the top ten. The sequence derives from a man in his forties with active COVID-19. Sequencing was done on a sample of peripheral blood. The rearrangement links TRBV4-2 to TRBJ2-5, with unresolved D. The CDR3 DNA follows: TGTGCCAGCAGCCAAGATAGCAGAGGCGAGACCCAGTACTTC. This codes for CASSQDSRGETQYF.